This T cell receptor beta chain is drawn from a study of OX40 agonist ivuxolimab in advanced cancers. As for the study in general: Participants averaged approximately 65 years of age (range about 23 to 90) and were approximately 81% male. Allowance was made for prior anti-PD-1, anti-PD-L1 or anti-CTLA-4 therapy, and about 44% had some.

The method was immunoSEQ multiplex PCR; TCRdb's version includes in-frame clones alone and lacks a portion of them. The sample has some 80,000 clones, roughly 92% seen once. Of note for this clone: Antigen: not known.

Study conclusions and caveats: Undetermined was the antigen specificity of the expanded peripheral T cells.

The CDR3 contains 16 residues. Trimming cost V 5 bases and J 4 bases, with 20 bases left between them. Per germline, CDR1 MNHEY and CDR2 SMNVEV (reference sequence). Sequencing used CD4+ or CD8+ T cells sorted from blood, obtained in a trial of the OX40 agonist ivuxolimab. The clonotype originates from an adult with an advanced solid tumor such as melanoma, head and neck, liver or kidney cancer. This sequence joins TRBV27 and TRBJ1-2, with D possibly TRBD1 on 6 matching bases. Written as DNA, the CDR3 is TGTGCCAGCAGTCGACAGGACCCTTCAAGGGGCTATGGCTACACCTTC. Translation gives CASSRQDPSRGYGYTF.